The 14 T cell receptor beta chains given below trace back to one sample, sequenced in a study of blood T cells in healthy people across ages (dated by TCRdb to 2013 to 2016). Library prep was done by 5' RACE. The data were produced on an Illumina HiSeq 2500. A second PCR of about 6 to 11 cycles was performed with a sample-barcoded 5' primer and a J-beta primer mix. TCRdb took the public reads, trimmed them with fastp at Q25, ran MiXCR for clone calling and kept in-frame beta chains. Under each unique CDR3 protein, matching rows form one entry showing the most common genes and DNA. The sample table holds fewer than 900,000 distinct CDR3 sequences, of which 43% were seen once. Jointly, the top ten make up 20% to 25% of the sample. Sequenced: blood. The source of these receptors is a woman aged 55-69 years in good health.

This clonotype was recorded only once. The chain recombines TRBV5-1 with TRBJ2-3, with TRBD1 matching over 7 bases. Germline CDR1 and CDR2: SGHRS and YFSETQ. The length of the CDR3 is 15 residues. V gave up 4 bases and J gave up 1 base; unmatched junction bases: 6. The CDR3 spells CASSRVQGGTDTQYF. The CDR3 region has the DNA TGCGCCAGCAGCCGGGTTCAGGGGGGCACAGATACGCAGTATTTT.

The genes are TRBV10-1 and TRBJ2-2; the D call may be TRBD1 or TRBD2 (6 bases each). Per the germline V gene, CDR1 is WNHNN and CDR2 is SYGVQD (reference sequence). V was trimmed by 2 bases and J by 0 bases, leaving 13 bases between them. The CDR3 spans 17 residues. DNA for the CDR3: TGCGCCAGCAGTGAGGCCTCGGGGGCCCCGAACACCGGGGAGCTGTTTTTT. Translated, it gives CASSEASGAPNTGELFF.

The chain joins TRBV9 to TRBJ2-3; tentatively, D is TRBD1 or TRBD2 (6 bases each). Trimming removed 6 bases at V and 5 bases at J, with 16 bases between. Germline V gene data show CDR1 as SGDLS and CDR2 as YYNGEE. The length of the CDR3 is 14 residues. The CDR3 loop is CASNAPGARDTQYF. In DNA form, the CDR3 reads TGTGCCAGCAACGCCCCGGGGGCCCGAGATACGCAGTATTTT.

The CDR3 sequence: CSAIRQASYEQYF. The CDR3 DNA is TGCAGTGCGATCAGACAGGCCTCCTACGAGCAGTACTTC. The chain combines TRBV20-1 with TRBJ2-7; possible D gene TRBD1, 6 bases. There are 13 residues in the CDR3. Per the germline V gene, CDR1 is DFQATT and CDR2 is SNEGSKA (reference sequence). V was trimmed by 6 bases and J by 0 bases, leaving 12 bases between them.

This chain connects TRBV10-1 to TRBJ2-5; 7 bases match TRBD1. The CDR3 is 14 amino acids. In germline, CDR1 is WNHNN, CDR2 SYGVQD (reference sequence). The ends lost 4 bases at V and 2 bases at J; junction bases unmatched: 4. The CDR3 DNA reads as TGCGCCAGCAGTGCCGGGACAGAACAAGAGACCCAGTACTTC. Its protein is CASSAGTEQETQYF.

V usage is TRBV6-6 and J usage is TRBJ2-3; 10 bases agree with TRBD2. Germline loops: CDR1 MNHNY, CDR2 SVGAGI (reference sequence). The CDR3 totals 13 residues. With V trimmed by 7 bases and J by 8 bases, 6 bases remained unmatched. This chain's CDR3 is CASIPGTSVTQYF. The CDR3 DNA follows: TGTGCCAGCATTCCCGGGACTAGCGTTACGCAGTATTTT.

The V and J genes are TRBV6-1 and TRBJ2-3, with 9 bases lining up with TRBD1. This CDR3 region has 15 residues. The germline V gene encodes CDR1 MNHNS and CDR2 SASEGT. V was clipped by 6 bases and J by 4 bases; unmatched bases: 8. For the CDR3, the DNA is TGTGCCAGCAGACCCGGGACAGGGTTTCCAGATACGCAGTATTTT. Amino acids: CASRPGTGFPDTQYF.

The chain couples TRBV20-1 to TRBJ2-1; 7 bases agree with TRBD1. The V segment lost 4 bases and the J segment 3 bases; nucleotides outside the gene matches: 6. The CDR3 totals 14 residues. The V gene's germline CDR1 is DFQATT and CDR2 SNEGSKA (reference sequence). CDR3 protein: CSATPGQSYNEQFF. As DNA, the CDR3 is TGCAGTGCTACCCCGGGACAGAGCTACAATGAGCAGTTCTTC.

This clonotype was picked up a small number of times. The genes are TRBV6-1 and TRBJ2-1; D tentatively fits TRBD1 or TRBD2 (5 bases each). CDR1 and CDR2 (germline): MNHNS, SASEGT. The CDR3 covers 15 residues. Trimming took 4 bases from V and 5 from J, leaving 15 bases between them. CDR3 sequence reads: CASSVMGTLDNEQFF. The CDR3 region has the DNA TGTGCCAGCAGTGTAATGGGGACGCTCGACAATGAGCAGTTCTTC.

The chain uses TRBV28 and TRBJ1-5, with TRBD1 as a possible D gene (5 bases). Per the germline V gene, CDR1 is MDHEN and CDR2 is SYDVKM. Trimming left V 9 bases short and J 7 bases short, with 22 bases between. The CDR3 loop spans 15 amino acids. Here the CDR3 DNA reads TGTGCCAGTTCCCCTCCCCCGCAGGGAGAACAGCCCCAGCATTTT. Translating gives CASSPPPQGEQPQHF.

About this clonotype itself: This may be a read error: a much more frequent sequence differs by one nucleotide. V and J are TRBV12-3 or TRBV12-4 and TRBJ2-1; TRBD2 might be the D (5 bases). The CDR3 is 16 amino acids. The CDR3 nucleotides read TGTGCCAGCACGTCCCAGGAGCGGAGCGCCTACAGTGAGCAGTTCTTC. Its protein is CASTSQERSAYSEQFF.

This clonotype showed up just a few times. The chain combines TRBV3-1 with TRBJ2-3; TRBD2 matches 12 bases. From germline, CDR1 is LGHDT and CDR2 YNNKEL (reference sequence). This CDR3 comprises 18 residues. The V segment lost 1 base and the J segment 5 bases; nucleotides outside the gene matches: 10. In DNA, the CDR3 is TGTGCCAGCAGCCAAGCTCTAGCGGGGGGGAACTTCTTAGATACGCAGTATTTT. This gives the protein CASSQALAGGNFLDTQYF.

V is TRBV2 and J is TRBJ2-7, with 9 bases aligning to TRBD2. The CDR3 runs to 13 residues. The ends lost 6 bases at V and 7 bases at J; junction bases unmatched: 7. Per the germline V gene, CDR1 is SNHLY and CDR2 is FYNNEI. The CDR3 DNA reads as TGTGCCAGCAGGGGACTAGCCCACAATGAGCAGTACTTC. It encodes CASRGLAHNEQYF. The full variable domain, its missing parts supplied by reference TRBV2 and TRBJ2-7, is EPEVTQTPSHQVTQMGQEVILRCVPISNHLYFYWYRQILGQKVEFLVSFYNNEISEKSEIFDDQFSVERPDGSNFTLKIRSTKLEDSAMYFCASRGLAHNEQYFGPGTRLTVT.

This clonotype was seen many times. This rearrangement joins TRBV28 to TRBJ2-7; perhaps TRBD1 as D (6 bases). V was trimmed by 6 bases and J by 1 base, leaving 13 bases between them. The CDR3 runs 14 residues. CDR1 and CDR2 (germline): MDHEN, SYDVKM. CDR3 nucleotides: TGTGCCAGCAGATTTCGGACAGTATCCTACGAGCAGTACTTC. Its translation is CASRFRTVSYEQYF.